This T cell receptor beta chain was captured by sequencing in a study of breast tumors, draining lymph nodes, adjacent tissues. General study results and limits: Findings are consistent with lymph node origin and intratumoral expansion of most tumor T cells.

The CDR3 is made up of 17 amino acids. Germline-derived CDR1 and CDR2 are DFQATT and SNEGSKA (reference sequence). J was trimmed by 0 bases and V by 6 bases; bases with no gene match: 9. The lymph nodes were axillary draining lymph nodes from breast cancer patients. Many counts were recorded for this clonotype. Its antigen is as yet unknown. TCRdb redid the calling of the multiplex PCR reads with MiXCR, one entry per CDR3 protein. The sample includes 170,000 or so distinct CDR3 sequences, 33% of them seen just once. The sequenced sample consisted of axillary lymph node tissue. This receptor was identified in a female donor with breast cancer. Some clones in this sample may be carry-over from other donors' samples. J is TRBJ1-4 and V is TRBV20-1; 11 positions match TRBD1. The CDR3 reads CSAIRDRGIATNEKLFF. The CDR3 DNA sequence: TGCAGTGCCATCCGGGACAGGGGGATTGCAACTAATGAAAAACTGTTTTTT.